These 20 T cell receptor beta chains were sequenced from one sample in a study of blood T cell repertoires in COVID-19. Libraries were prepared by immunoSEQ multiplex PCR; TCRdb keeps only in-frame clonotypes and omits some of them. The sample includes 300,000 to 400,000 clones, less than 90% of them seen just once. Sequencing was done on a sample of PBMCs or T cells enriched from blood (not recorded which). These receptors were collected from a woman aged 25-40 years who had recovered from COVID-19.

The chain is built from TRBV28 and TRBJ2-3; 11 bases align to TRBD2. Germline V gives CDR1 MDHEN, CDR2 SYDVKM. V was clipped by 5 bases and J by 0 bases; unmatched bases: 10. The CDR3 extends over 18 amino acids. The CDR3 sequence: CASSPWASGGISTDTQYF. CDR3 in DNA: TGTGCCAGCAGTCCCTGGGCTAGCGGGGGGATAAGCACAGATACGCAGTATTTT.

This clone was picked up one time. The chain carries TRBV7-6 and TRBJ2-2; D may be TRBD2 (5 bases). The V and J ends lost 6 bases and 4 bases respectively, with 9 bases between them. The CDR3 length is 13 residues. CDR1 and CDR2 (germline): SGHVS, FNYEAQ. The CDR3 sequence: CASRLAGTGELFF. The CDR3 DNA reads as TGTGCCAGCAGGCTAGCCGGCACCGGGGAGCTGTTTTTT. The entire variable domain, with the rest obtained from reference TRBV7-6 and TRBJ2-2, is as follows: GAGVSQSPRYKVTKRGQDVALRCDPISGHVSLYWYRQALGQGPEFLTYFNYEAQQDKSGLPNDRFSAERPEGSISTLTIQRTEQRDSAMYRCASRLAGTGELFFGEGSRLTVL.

The J gene is TRBJ2-2, the V gene TRBV27; TRBD2 matches 7 bases. Per the germline V gene, CDR1 is MNHEY and CDR2 is SMNVEV (reference sequence). The J segment lost 8 bases and the V segment lost 8 bases, leaving 5 bases of the junction unmatched. This CDR3 has 12 amino acids. CDR3 protein: CASWRGKGELFF. As DNA, the CDR3 is TGTGCCAGCTGGCGGGGGAAAGGGGAGCTGTTTTTT.

This sequence joins TRBV4-3 and TRBJ2-2; D remains ambiguous. CDR1 and CDR2 (germline): LGHNA, YSLEER. V was pared by 6 bases and J by 0 bases, with 8 bases between. The CDR3 is 14 amino acids. The CDR3 protein is CASSLEPNTGELFF. The CDR3 DNA is TGCGCCAGCAGTCTAGAACCGAACACCGGGGAGCTGTTTTTT.

V is TRBV29-1 and J is TRBJ2-7; D perhaps matches TRBD1 (7 bases). The CDR3 has 12 residues. Germline loops: CDR1 SQVTM, CDR2 ANQGSEA. Trimming took off 4 bases at V and 2 bases at J, with 9 bases between the two ends. Written as DNA, the CDR3 is TGCAGCGTTGCAGGGGGGACCTACGAGCAGTACTTC. As protein: CSVAGGTYEQYF.

In this sample, this clone turned up once. The V gene is TRBV5-5, the J gene TRBJ2-3; D is ambiguous. Germline-derived CDR1 and CDR2 are SGHKS and YYEKEE (reference sequence). Trimming left V 0 bases short and J 2 bases short, with 7 bases between. The CDR3 loop spans 14 amino acids. The CDR3 DNA reads TGTGCCAGCAGCTTGGAACAGCCCACAGATACGCAGTATTTT. It translates to CASSLEQPTDTQYF. The full variable domain, completed using reference TRBV5-5 and TRBJ2-3, is DAGVTQSPTHLIKTRGQQVTLRCSPISGHKSVSWYQQVLGQGPQFIFQYYEKEERGRGNFPDRFSARQFPNYSSELNVNALLLGDSALYLCASSLEQPTDTQYFGPGTRLTVL.

J is TRBJ1-3 and V is TRBV5-1, with D possibly matching TRBD1 (6 bases). Germline loops: CDR1 SGHRS, CDR2 YFSETQ. This CDR3 has 16 amino acids. V shed 4 bases and J shed 4 bases, with 18 bases lying between them. The CDR3 region is CASSPTPQGRGNTIYF. DNA of the CDR3: TGCGCCAGCAGCCCCACGCCTCAGGGGCGCGGAAACACCATATATTTT.

V and J are TRBV6-1 and TRBJ2-3; TRBD1 might be the D (5 bases). This CDR3 region has 15 residues. Between the trimmed V and J ends, which lost 1 base and 1 base, there was a span of 9 bases. CDR1 MNHNS and CDR2 SASEGT come from the germline V gene. The CDR3 reads CASSEGQGGTDTQYF. DNA for the CDR3: TGTGCCAGCAGTGAAGGCCAGGGTGGCACAGATACGCAGTATTTT.

This clone appeared a few times. This rearrangement joins TRBV6-2 or TRBV6-3 to TRBJ1-2, with unresolved D. V was trimmed by 1 base and J by 6 bases, leaving 15 bases between them. The CDR3 length is 15 residues. CDR1 and CDR2 from the germline V gene are MNHEY and SVGEGT. CDR3 DNA sequence: TGTGCCAGCAGTTACTTTGCCGCCGGGATGGATGGCTACACCTTC. Its protein product is CASSYFAAGMDGYTF.

This clone was detected only a few times. This chain links TRBV4-2 with TRBJ1-1; D remains unclear. V was cut by 4 bases and J by 0 bases, with 15 bases left in between. In germline, CDR1 is LGHNA, CDR2 YNFKEQ. The CDR3 runs 16 residues. CDR3 residues: CASSPTLGLLNTEAFF. The CDR3 nucleotides read TGTGCCAGCAGCCCGACCCTTGGACTTCTGAACACTGAAGCTTTCTTT.

The genes are TRBV9 and TRBJ2-1; 8 nucleotides match TRBD1. CDR1 and CDR2 from the germline V gene are SGDLS and YYNGEE. With 3 bases clipped from V and 2 bases from J, the junction kept 4 bases outside the gene matches. This CDR3 has 15 residues. The CDR3 protein is CASSARDRTYNEQFF. The CDR3, as DNA: TGTGCCAGCAGCGCCCGGGACAGGACCTACAATGAGCAGTTCTTC.

The chain employs TRBV25-1 and TRBJ1-1; D is possibly TRBD1 (6 bases). Trimming stripped 6 bases from V and 7 bases from J, with 15 bases between. The CDR3 is made up of 13 amino acids. Germline V CDR1 and CDR2: MGHDK, SYGVNS. The DNA for the CDR3 is TGTGCCAGCAGAGGGAAGTGGACAGATGAAGCTTTCTTT. Its protein product is CASRGKWTDEAFF.

The chain uses TRBV7-2 and TRBJ1-1; 7 bases map to TRBD1. Looked up from germline, CDR1 is SGHTA and CDR2 is FQGNSA. This CDR3 has 13 amino acids. With V trimmed by 1 base and J by 8 bases, 4 bases remained unmatched. For the CDR3, the DNA is TGTGCCAGCAGCTTAGTGGCAGGGGGAGAAGCTTTCTTT. Translating gives CASSLVAGGEAFF.

This clone was observed many times. DNA of the CDR3: TGCGCCAGCAGCATAGCGGGAGAAGAGACCCAGTACTTC. It specifies CASSIAGEETQYF. The V call is TRBV4-1, the J call TRBJ2-5; 9 bases fit TRBD2. V lost 5 bases to trimming and J lost 3 bases; unmatched junction nucleotides: 1. CDR3 size: 13 residues. Germline V gene data show CDR1 as MGHRA and CDR2 as YSYEKL.

The rearrangement uses TRBV7-2 and TRBJ2-4; maybe TRBD2 (6 bases). The V end was cut by 1 base, the J end by 4 bases, with 8 bases between. CDR1 and CDR2 (germline): SGHTA, FQGNSA. The CDR3 loop spans 14 amino acids. CDR3 nucleotides: TGTGCCAGCAGCTTAGTAAGCGGGAAAAACATTCAGTACTTC. Residues: CASSLVSGKNIQYF. The complete variable domain, with remaining parts taken from reference TRBV7-2 and TRBJ2-4, reads GAGVSQSPSNKVTEKGKDVELRCDPISGHTALYWYRQSLGQGLEFLIYFQGNSAPDKSGLPSDRFSAERTGGSVSTLTIQRTQQEDSAVYLCASSLVSGKNIQYFGAGTRLSVL.

The chain carries TRBV18 and TRBJ1-5; D perhaps matches TRBD1 (5 bases). Germline CDR1 reads KGHSH; CDR2 reads LQKENI. V was clipped by 2 bases and J by 4 bases, with 9 bases between them. CDR3 size: 14 residues. The CDR3 DNA reads as TGTGCCAGCTCACCAAGGCGGGGGAATCAGCCCCAGCATTTT. It is translated as CASSPRRGNQPQHF.

The chain combines TRBV11-2 with TRBJ2-1; 8 positions agree with TRBD1. The CDR3 is 15 residues long. Trimming cost V 5 bases and J 7 bases; bases outside gene matches: 10. CDR1 SGHAT and CDR2 FQNNGV come from the germline V gene. The CDR3 bases are TGTGCCAGCAGCCAGACAGGGGTGGGCTTGAATGAGCAGTTCTTC. Its protein product is CASSQTGVGLNEQFF.

The chain joins TRBV28 to TRBJ2-5; tentatively, D is TRBD2 (5 bases). V was shortened by 5 bases and J by 5 bases, with 6 bases between the two germline ends. Per the germline V gene, CDR1 is MDHEN and CDR2 is SYDVKM. The CDR3 contains 11 residues. CDR3 DNA: TGTGCCAGCAGTCCGGGGGAGACCCAGTACTTC. It translates to CASSPGETQYF. The whole variable domain, remainder taken from reference TRBV28 and TRBJ2-5, is DVKVTQSSRYLVKRTGEKVFLECVQDMDHENMFWYRQDPGLGLRLIYFSYDVKMKEKGDIPEGYSVSREKKERFSLILESASTNQTSMYLCASSPGETQYFGPGTRLLVL.

The chain couples TRBV9 to TRBJ2-7; possible D gene TRBD1, 6 bases. The CDR3 totals 13 residues. Germline lookup yields CDR1 SGDLS and CDR2 YYNGEE. Trimming left V 2 bases short and J 5 bases short, with 11 bases between. DNA of the CDR3: TGTGCCAGCAGCGTCCAAGCAGGGGACGAGCAGTACTTC. It yields the protein CASSVQAGDEQYF.

The rearrangement joins TRBV14 to TRBJ1-4; 10 bases agree with TRBD1. Germline V gene sequence: CDR1 SGHDN, CDR2 FVKESK. The CDR3 totals 14 residues. The junction had 3 bases not matched to a gene; V was cut back by 4 bases and J by 7 bases. The CDR3 DNA reads TGTGCCAGCAGCCGGACAGGGGGATCTGAAAAACTGTTTTTT. This codes for CASSRTGGSEKLFF. The complete variable domain, with remaining parts taken from reference TRBV14 and TRBJ1-4, reads EAGVTQFPSHSVIEKGQTVTLRCDPISGHDNLYWYRRVMGKEIKFLLHFVKESKQDESGMPNNRFLAERTGGTYSTLKVQPAELEDSGVYFCASSRTGGSEKLFFGSGTQLSVL.